The entry below describes one T cell receptor beta chain. Recent acute infections and vaccinations were absent in the healthy HIV-negative adult donors. The source of the sample is a study of shared clonotypes between healthy human individuals. The table came from immunoSEQ multiplex PCR; TCRdb's copy has only in-frame clones and leaves some out. This sample has 1.6 million or so clones, with around 95% found just once. Sequenced: naive CD4+ T cells sorted from blood. As for subset: CD45RA+ positively selected. This TCR was recovered from a man aged 25 to 40 in good health.

The CDR3 region is CASSQQPNTEAFF. The CDR3 DNA follows: TGCGCCAGCAGTCAACAGCCGAACACTGAAGCTTTCTTT. This chain uses TRBV5-1 with TRBJ1-1; no definite D call. CDR3 size: 13 residues. V was shortened by 5 bases and J by 1 base, with 9 bases between the two germline ends. Germline CDR1 and CDR2: SGHRS and YFSETQ.